Presented here are 17 T cell receptor beta chains from one specimen sequenced in a study of CD8+CD57+ T cells in acquired aplastic anemia. Patients chosen for sequencing had shown CD8+CD57+ cell expansion by flow cytometry. The study profiled TCR beta VDJ and CDR3 using genomic DNA as template. TCRdb reprocessed the reads with MiXCR, giving one entry per CDR3 protein. This sample has approximately 220,000 distinct CDR3 sequences, with more than 40% found just once. Sequenced: sorted CD4+, CD8+, or CD8+CD57+ T cells (not recorded which) from PBMCs. Every receptor here comes from a human donor with aplastic anemia.

This clonotype is a singleton in its sample. The rearrangement links TRBV19 to TRBJ2-1, with D unclear. Germline V lookup: CDR1 LNHDA, CDR2 SQIVND (reference sequence). V was trimmed by 7 bases and J by 8 bases, leaving 9 bases between them. The CDR3 has 11 residues. CDR3 DNA sequence: TGTGCCAGTACCGGCTGGGATGAGCAGTTCTTC. Translated, it gives CASTGWDEQFF.

The chain couples TRBV25-1 to TRBJ1-3; D is unclear. Germline CDR1 reads MGHDK; CDR2 reads SYGVNS. V lost 7 bases to trimming and J lost 1 base, with 11 bases between them. The CDR3 is 14 amino acids. The CDR3 spells CASTFGNSGNTIYF. The CDR3 DNA reads TGTGCCAGCACCTTCGGGAATTCTGGAAACACCATATATTTT.

This clonotype occurred many times. V is TRBV20-1 and J is TRBJ1-2; a weak D match, TRBD1 (5 bases). Trimming shortened V by 0 bases and J by 3 bases, and 14 bases separated the two germline ends. From germline, CDR1 is DFQATT and CDR2 SNEGSKA (reference sequence). This CDR3 region has 15 residues. In nucleotides, the CDR3 is TGCAGTGCTAGAGATTCGGGGCGTACGGACTATGGCTACACCTTC. Protein sequence: CSARDSGRTDYGYTF.

The table lists this clonotype with a count of one. V is TRBV9 and J is TRBJ2-1; 10 nucleotides line up with TRBD1. The CDR3 runs to 16 residues. Per the germline V gene, CDR1 is SGDLS and CDR2 is YYNGEE. The V segment lost 0 bases and the J segment 6 bases; nucleotides outside the gene matches: 6. CDR3 sequence reads: CASSVGDRGPGNEQFF. The CDR3 DNA follows: TGTGCCAGCAGCGTAGGGGACAGGGGCCCCGGCAATGAGCAGTTCTTC.

The sample holds many counts of this clonotype. The rearrangement uses TRBV15 and TRBJ2-1; 10 positions agree with TRBD2. Germline V gives CDR1 LNHNV, CDR2 YYDKDF (reference sequence). V shed 7 bases and J 5 bases; nucleotides not matched to a gene: 17. The CDR3 totals 18 residues. CDR3 coding DNA: TGTGCCACCAAAGGGACTAGCGAGACCCGAAAAGAGCACAATGAGCAGTTCTTC. Protein product: CATKGTSETRKEHNEQFF.

The sample holds many counts of this clonotype. This chain uses TRBV4-3 with TRBJ2-3, with TRBD2 matching 12 bases. Germline CDR1 LGHNA, CDR2 YSLEER. V lost 1 base, J lost 6 bases, and 2 bases stayed unmatched. The CDR3 is made up of 15 amino acids. The CDR3 bases are TGCGCCAGCAGCCAAGGACTAGCGGGGGTGGATACGCAGTATTTT. Translating gives CASSQGLAGVDTQYF.

The chain couples TRBV5-1 to TRBJ1-2; D is ambiguous. This CDR3 contains 8 residues. Trimming left V 5 bases short and J 12 bases short, with 5 bases between. Looked up from germline, CDR1 is SGHRS and CDR2 is YFSETQ. The CDR3 protein is CASRRHTF. The CDR3 DNA follows: TGCGCCAGCAGAAGGCACACCTTC.

There are many counts of this clonotype. The rearrangement joins TRBV7-9 to TRBJ1-6, with D maybe TRBD1 (6 bases). The CDR3 consists of 16 residues. Trimming cost V 4 bases and J 6 bases, with 16 bases left between them. Germline CDR1 and CDR2: SEHNR and FQNEAQ (reference sequence). The CDR3 region has the DNA TGTGCCAGCAGCTCCTACGGGGGGGCGGTTAATTCACCCCTCCACTTT. Its protein product is CASSSYGGAVNSPLHF.

For this clonotype: A junction boundary mismatches the germline segment, possibly from a read error. This chain uses TRBV20-1 with TRBJ1-2, with D hard to call. The CDR3 is made up of 16 amino acids. Germline V gene data show CDR1 as DFQATT and CDR2 as SNEGSKA (reference sequence). In nucleotides, the CDR3 is TGCAGTGCTAGAGAACCCGGTGGGTTAGTAGACTACGGCTACACCTTC. Translation: CSAREPGGLVDYGYTF.

The rearrangement uses TRBV20-1 and TRBJ1-5, with D possibly matching TRBD1 (5 bases). This CDR3 contains 15 residues. Per germline, CDR1 DFQATT and CDR2 SNEGSKA (reference sequence). The V end was cut by 0 bases, the J end by 0 bases, with 9 bases between. The CDR3 region has the DNA TGCAGTGCTAGAGAGGGGGGGAGTAGCAATCAGCCCCAGCATTTT. This translates into CSAREGGSSNQPQHF.

As regards this clonotype: The junction and the germline gene differ at one end; a read error may be behind it. This chain links TRBV7-8 with TRBJ2-7; the match to TRBD1 covers 11 bases. The germline V gene encodes CDR1 SGHVS and CDR2 FQNEAQ. This CDR3 is 19 amino acids long. CDR3 in DNA: TGTGCCAGCAGTTTAGTTAGGACAGGGGGCCTTCATCGGTCCGGCGAGCAGTACTTC. This sequence encodes CASSLVRTGGLHRSGEQYF.

The chain is built from TRBV29-1 and TRBJ1-1, with a weak D call TRBD1 (5 bases). The CDR3 is 10 residues long. Germline values: CDR1 SQVTM, CDR2 ANQGSEA. The ends were cut back, 7 bases at V and 5 bases at J, with 8 bases in the middle. This CDR3 reads CSGGGTEAFF. CDR3 nucleotides: TGCAGCGGGGGGGGGACTGAAGCTTTCTTT.

Many counts were recorded for this clonotype. The rearrangement links TRBV6-5 to TRBJ2-2; D is ambiguous. Trimming cost V 2 bases and J 6 bases, with 7 bases left between them. The CDR3 covers 13 residues. Germline V gene sequence: CDR1 MNHEY, CDR2 SVGAGI. The CDR3 bases are TGTGCCAGCAGTTACGTAGGTCCCGGGGAGCTGTTTTTT. This codes for CASSYVGPGELFF.

In its sample, this clonotype was seen a few times. This sequence joins TRBV24-1 and TRBJ1-1; a weak D match, TRBD1 (6 bases). CDR3 length equals 13 residues. The V end was cut by 6 bases, the J end by 3 bases, with 10 bases between. Germline V CDR1 and CDR2: KGHDR, SFDVKD. The CDR3 DNA is TGTGCCACCAGTCAACAGGGATACACTGAAGCTTTCTTT. It specifies CATSQQGYTEAFF.

This clonotype was found a few times. The final CDR3 position lacks the conserved phenylalanine or tryptophan, pointing to a likely read error. No DNA is shown, since the ends of the CDR3 on it are uncertain; the CDR3 is the one TCRdb lists. The J gene is TRBJ2-1, the V gene TRBV2; no check of the table's D call, TRBD2, against the DNA was made. The CDR3 has 9 amino acids, counting both end residues. From germline, CDR1 is SNHLY and CDR2 FYNNEI. CDR3 residues: CASSDRLVP.

The V and J genes are TRBV9 and TRBJ2-7; TRBD2 matches at 7 bases. V shed 6 bases, J shed 5 bases, and the junction held 5 bases outside the gene matches. Per germline, CDR1 SGDLS and CDR2 YYNGEE. The CDR3 spans 12 residues. The CDR3 region is CASTRGDDEQYF. The CDR3 coding sequence is TGTGCCAGCACCCGGGGGGACGACGAGCAGTACTTC.

The genes are TRBV20-1 and TRBJ2-1; D is unclear. The CDR3 sequence is 10 residues long. Trimming shortened V by 3 bases and J by 8 bases, and 5 bases separated the two germline ends. CDR1 is DFQATT, CDR2 SNEGSKA, per germline (reference sequence). The DNA of the CDR3 is TGCAGTGCTAGCACATATGAGCAGTTCTTC. Residues: CSASTYEQFF.